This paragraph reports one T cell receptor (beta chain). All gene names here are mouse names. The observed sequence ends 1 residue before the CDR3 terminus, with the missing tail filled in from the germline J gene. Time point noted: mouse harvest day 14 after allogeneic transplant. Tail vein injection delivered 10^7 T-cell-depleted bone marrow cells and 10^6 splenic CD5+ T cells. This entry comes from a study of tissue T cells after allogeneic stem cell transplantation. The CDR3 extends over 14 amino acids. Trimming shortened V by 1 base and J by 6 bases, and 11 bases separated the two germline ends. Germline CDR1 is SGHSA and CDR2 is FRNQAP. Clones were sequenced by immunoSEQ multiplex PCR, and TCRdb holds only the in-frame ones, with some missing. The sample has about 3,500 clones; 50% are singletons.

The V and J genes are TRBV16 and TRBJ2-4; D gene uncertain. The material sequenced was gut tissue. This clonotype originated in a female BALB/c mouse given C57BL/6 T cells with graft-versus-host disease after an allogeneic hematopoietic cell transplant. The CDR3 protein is CASSLVVGMNTLYF. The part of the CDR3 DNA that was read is TGTGCAAGCAGCTTAGTGGTAGGGATGAACACCTTGTAC.